This T cell receptor (beta chain) stems from a study of blood T cell repertoires in COVID-19. Whole-study context: Samples came from the United States, Italy and Spain, spanning acute and convalescent COVID-19. Sample material is recorded as cDNA or gDNA derived from T cells, B-cell-depleted T cells, or PBMCs.

The CDR3 runs 11 residues. CDR1 is MNHEY and CDR2 is SVGEGT in the germline V gene. Trimming stripped 3 bases from V and 7 bases from J, with 6 bases between. Per the study methods: Estimates of nucleated cell counts were drawn from the amplification of reference gene primers. Repertoires were generated with immunoSEQ multiplex PCR, while TCRdb's copy carries only in-frame clones and drops some. V, J and clone size reflect that table, while D and trimming were determined from the DNA. The sample shows tens of thousands of clones, approximately 83% of them seen only once. The specimen was peripheral blood. This receptor was obtained from a man between 65 and 80 years old with acute or convalescent COVID-19. The rearrangement joins TRBV6-2 or TRBV6-3 to TRBJ1-1; D remains unclear. CDR3 bases: TGTGCCAGCAGTTATCAGGTTGAAGCTTTCTTT. Its protein product is CASSYQVEAFF.